What follows describes a single TCR beta chain. Original handling: Amplification from reference gene primers served as the basis for estimated nucleated cell counts. The protocol was immunoSEQ multiplex PCR, while the TCRdb copy is restricted to in-frame clones and leaves out a portion. That table is the source of V, J and clone size, and D and trimming were worked out from the DNA. The data show hundreds of thousands of clones, around 89% seen once. In germline, CDR1 is LNHNV, CDR2 YYDKDF (reference sequence). The CDR3 sequence is 16 residues long. Trimming cost V 3 bases and J 4 bases; bases outside gene matches: 7. This entry is derived from a study of blood T cell repertoires in COVID-19. Study context: COVID-19 samples, acute and convalescent, were from the United States, Italy and Spain. PBMCs, B-cell-depleted T cells, or T cells provided the cDNA or gDNA that made up the material.

The clonotype was recovered from a woman under 40 who had recovered from COVID-19. The chain couples TRBV15 to TRBJ1-5; 9 nucleotides match TRBD1. The sequencing input was peripheral blood. CDR3 bases: TGTGCCACCAGCAGCAAGGACAGGGGAATAAATCAGCCCCAGCATTTT. The encoded protein is CATSSKDRGINQPQHF.